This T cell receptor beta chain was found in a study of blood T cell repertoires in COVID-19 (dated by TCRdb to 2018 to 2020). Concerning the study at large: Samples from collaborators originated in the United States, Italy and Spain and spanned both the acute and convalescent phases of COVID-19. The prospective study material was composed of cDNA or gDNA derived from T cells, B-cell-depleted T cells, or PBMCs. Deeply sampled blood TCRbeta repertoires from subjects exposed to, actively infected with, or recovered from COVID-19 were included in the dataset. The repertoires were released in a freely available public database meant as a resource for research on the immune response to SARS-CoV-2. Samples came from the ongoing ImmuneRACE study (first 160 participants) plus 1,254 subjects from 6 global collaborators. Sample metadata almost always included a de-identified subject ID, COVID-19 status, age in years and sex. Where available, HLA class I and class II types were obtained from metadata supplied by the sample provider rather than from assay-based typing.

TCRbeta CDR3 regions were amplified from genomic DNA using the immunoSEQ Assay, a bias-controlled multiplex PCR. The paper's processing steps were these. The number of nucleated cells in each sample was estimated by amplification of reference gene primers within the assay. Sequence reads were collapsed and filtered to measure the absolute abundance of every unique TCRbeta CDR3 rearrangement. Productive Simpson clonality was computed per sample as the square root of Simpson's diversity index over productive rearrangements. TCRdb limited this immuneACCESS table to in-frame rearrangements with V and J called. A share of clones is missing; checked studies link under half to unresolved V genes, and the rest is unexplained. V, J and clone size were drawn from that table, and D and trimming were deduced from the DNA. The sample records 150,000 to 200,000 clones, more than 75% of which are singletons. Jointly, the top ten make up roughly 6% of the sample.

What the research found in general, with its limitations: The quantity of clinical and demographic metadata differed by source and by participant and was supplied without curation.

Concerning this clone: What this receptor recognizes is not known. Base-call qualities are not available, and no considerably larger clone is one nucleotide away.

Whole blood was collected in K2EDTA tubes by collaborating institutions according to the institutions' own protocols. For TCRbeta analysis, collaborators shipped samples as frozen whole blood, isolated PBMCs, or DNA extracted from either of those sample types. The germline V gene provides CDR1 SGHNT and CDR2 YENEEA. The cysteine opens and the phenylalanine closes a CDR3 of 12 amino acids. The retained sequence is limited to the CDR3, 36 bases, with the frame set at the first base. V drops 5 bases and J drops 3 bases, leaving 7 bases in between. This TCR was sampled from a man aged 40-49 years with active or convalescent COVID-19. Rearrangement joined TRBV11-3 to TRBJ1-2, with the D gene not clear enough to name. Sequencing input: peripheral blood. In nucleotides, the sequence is TGTGCCAGCAGCAGCCAGGACTATGGCTACACCTTC. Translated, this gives CASSSQDYGYTF.